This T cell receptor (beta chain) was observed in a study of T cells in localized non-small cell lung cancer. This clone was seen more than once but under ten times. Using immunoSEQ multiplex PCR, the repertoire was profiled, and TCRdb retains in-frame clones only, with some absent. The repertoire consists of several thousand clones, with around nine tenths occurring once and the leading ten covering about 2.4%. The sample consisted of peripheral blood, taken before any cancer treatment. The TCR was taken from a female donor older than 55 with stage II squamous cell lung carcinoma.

This chain's CDR3 is CAWSGGGSPYGYTF. The CDR3 DNA reads as TGTGCCTGGAGTGGGGGGGGTTCCCCCTATGGCTACACCTTC. The chain is built from TRBV30 and TRBJ1-2; tentative D call: TRBD1 (5 bases). V lost 1 base to trimming and J lost 4 bases, with 13 bases between them. CDR3 length equals 14 residues. Germline V gene data show CDR1 as GTSNPN and CDR2 as SVGIG (reference sequence). Complete variable domain (other parts from reference TRBV30 and TRBJ1-2): SQTIHQWPATLVQPVGSPLSLECTVEGTSNPNLYWYRQAAGRGLQLLFYSVGIGQISSEVPQNLSASRPQDRQFILSSKKLLLSDSGFYLCAWSGGGSPYGYTFGSGTRLTVV.